This TCR beta chain came from a study of T cell responses to AZD1222 COVID-19 vaccine. Study observations and caveats: Unmutated variant regions reportedly attract nearly half of all spike-specific TCRs.

This CDR3 is built from 14 residues. The germline gives CDR1 MNHNY, CDR2 SVGAGI (reference sequence). V lost 5 bases and J lost 4; bases outside the gene matches: 7. Sequencing was performed with immunoSEQ multiplex PCR; in TCRdb, only in-frame clones are kept and a portion is missing. This table holds approximately 68,000 clones, more than 75% found once. About this clone: Its antigen is currently unknown.

The chain joins TRBV6-6 to TRBJ2-7, with 8 bases matching TRBD1. The TCR originated in an adult who received the MenACWY meningococcal vaccine as a control. The input for sequencing was peripheral blood, taken 28 days after the second dose of the MenACWY control vaccine. CDR3 amino acids: CASSRPTGEYEQYF. The CDR3 DNA follows: TGTGCCAGCAGTCGGCCGACAGGGGAATACGAGCAGTACTTC.